These 9 T cell receptor beta chains were all obtained from the same sample, sequenced in a study of breast tumors, draining lymph nodes, adjacent tissues. Axillary draining lymph nodes of breast cancer patients supplied the node samples. TCRdb ran MiXCR on the multiplex PCR reads and lists one entry per CDR3 protein. The table has approximately 250,000 distinct CDR3 sequences, roughly a third seen once. Specimen: axillary lymph node tissue. These TCRs come from a female donor with breast cancer. Some clones in this sample may be carry-over from other donors' samples.

Many counts were recorded for this clonotype. The rearrangement uses TRBV4-3 and TRBJ1-6, with D possibly matching TRBD1 (5 bases). Germline V gene sequence: CDR1 LGHNA, CDR2 YSLEER. Deletions cut 0 bases from V and 7 bases from J, with 7 bases between. CDR3 length: 14 amino acids. CDR3 sequence reads: CASSQERGNSPLHF. In nucleotides, the CDR3 is TGCGCCAGCAGCCAAGAACGGGGGAATTCACCCCTCCACTTT.

The rearrangement joins TRBV25-1 to TRBJ1-4; D ambiguous. With 3 bases removed from V and 0 bases from J, the gap between germline ends came to 8 bases. Germline V gene sequence: CDR1 MGHDK, CDR2 SYGVNS. This CDR3 is built from 15 residues. The CDR3 DNA reads TGTGCCAGCAGTGACCAAGTTGCAACTAATGAAAAACTGTTTTTT. It yields the protein CASSDQVATNEKLFF.

In the case of this clonotype: A much larger clone lies one base from this, so it may be a read error. J is TRBJ2-1 and V is TRBV29-1; D is possibly TRBD1 (6 bases). Germline loops: CDR1 SQVTM, CDR2 ANQGSEA. The CDR3 loop spans 13 amino acids. V was shortened by 4 bases and J by 9 bases, with 16 bases between the two germline ends. CDR3 loop: CSVGIQGSGEQFF. CDR3 DNA: TGCAGCGTTGGGATACAGGGATCGGGTGAGCAGTTCTTC.

This clonotype was counted ten times or more. This chain connects TRBV12-3 or TRBV12-4 to TRBJ1-3; unclear D gene. V was cut by 3 bases and J by 2 bases, with 8 bases left in between. The CDR3 contains 14 residues. Here the CDR3 DNA reads TGTGCCAGCAGTTTTACCGGGACTGGAAACACCATATATTTT. Protein: CASSFTGTGNTIYF.

This chain links TRBV6-1 with TRBJ1-5; D gene uncertain. Between the trimmed V and J ends, which lost 2 bases and 3 bases, there was a span of 5 bases. The CDR3 is made up of 13 amino acids. Germline V gene sequence: CDR1 MNHNS, CDR2 SASEGT. The DNA of the CDR3 is TGTGCCAGCAGTGAATCGAACAATCAGCCCCAGCATTTT. Protein sequence: CASSESNNQPQHF.

The CDR3 coding sequence is TGTGCCAGCGGCACCGGGACAGGCAACTCACCCCTCCACTTT. Its protein product is CASGTGTGNSPLHF. The chain carries TRBV7-2 and TRBJ1-6; 8 bases line up with TRBD1. The germline V gene has CDR1 SGHTA and CDR2 FQGNSA. The length of the CDR3 is 14 residues. V gave up 8 bases and J gave up 10 bases; unmatched junction bases: 10.

This clonotype was found many times. The chain employs TRBV7-8 and TRBJ2-1, with 9 bases identical to TRBD2. The V gene end was trimmed by 3 bases and the J gene end by 6 bases; junction bases not matched to a gene: 9. The CDR3 has 16 amino acids. Per germline, CDR1 SGHVS and CDR2 FQNEAQ. CDR3 sequence reads: CASSFVRLAGPNEQFF. CDR3 coding DNA: TGTGCCAGCAGCTTCGTTAGGCTAGCGGGACCCAATGAGCAGTTCTTC.

This clonotype occurred a few times. The chain combines TRBV6-2 or TRBV6-3 with TRBJ1-5; D unclear. The germline V and J ends were trimmed by 0 bases and 4 bases, with 10 bases remaining between them. CDR1 MNHEY and CDR2 SVGEGT come from the germline V gene. The CDR3 runs to 15 residues. The CDR3 DNA reads as TGTGCCAGCAGTTACTCAGGAGGGTGGAATCAGCCCCAGCATTTT. Translated, it gives CASSYSGGWNQPQHF.

V and J are TRBV9 and TRBJ1-2; perhaps TRBD1 as D (6 bases). V shed 2 bases and J shed 5 bases, with 10 bases lying between them. Germline CDR1 is SGDLS and CDR2 is YYNGEE. The CDR3 is made up of 13 amino acids. The CDR3 sequence: CASSVGTSYGYTF. Here the CDR3 DNA reads TGTGCCAGCAGCGTTGGGACATCTTATGGCTACACCTTC.